This entry lists 32 T cell receptor beta chains sequenced from one sample in a study of tumor-infiltrating lymphocytes in primary liver carcinoma. Unsorted bulk tissue, roughly 19-33 mg of it, served as the source for co-extraction of RNA and DNA. Production of TCR beta cDNA used around 500 ng total RNA together with a constant-region primer. What produced the TCR beta libraries was three nested multiplex PCR rounds using slightly modified ARM-PCR. A C-beta reverse primer and TRBV1-TRBV30 forward primers served in each of the first two PCR rounds, at 9 to 11 cycles apiece. TCRdb used MiXCR to reprocess the multiplex PCR reads, holding one entry per CDR3 protein. Here the sample spans tens of thousands of distinct CDR3 sequences, around 80% being singletons. Sequenced material: tumor-adjacent normal liver tissue. The receptors derive from a woman younger than 45 with primary liver carcinoma and hepatitis B virus infection.

This chain uses TRBV10-3 with TRBJ1-1; no firm D call. Per the germline V gene, CDR1 is ENHRY and CDR2 is SYGVKD. The CDR3 extends over 16 amino acids. Trimming took 0 bases from V and 4 from J, leaving 15 bases between them. The CDR3 protein is CAISESRLSGGTEAFF. The CDR3 bases are TGTGCCATCAGTGAGTCTAGACTATCCGGAGGCACTGAAGCTTTCTTT.

This clonotype has ten or more counts. V is TRBV2 and J is TRBJ2-3; TRBD2 matches 9 bases. V gave up 8 bases and J gave up 0 bases; unmatched junction bases: 6. CDR1 and CDR2 (germline): SNHLY, FYNNEI. The CDR3 loop spans 15 amino acids. The CDR3 is CASASGTASTDTQYF. CDR3 DNA: TGTGCCAGCGCTAGCGGGACGGCGAGCACAGATACGCAGTATTTT. The variable domain in full, with the rest retrieved from reference TRBV2 and TRBJ2-3, is EPEVTQTPSHQVTQMGQEVILRCVPISNHLYFYWYRQILGQKVEFLVSFYNNEISEKSEIFDDQFSVERPDGSNFTLKIRSTKLEDSAMYFCASASGTASTDTQYFGPGTRLTVL.

This chain links TRBV2 with TRBJ2-1; 7 positions agree with TRBD2. The germline V gene has CDR1 SNHLY and CDR2 FYNNEI. The CDR3 loop spans 15 amino acids. Germline trimming cut 1 base from V and 4 bases from J; bases unmatched to any gene: 4. The CDR3 loop is CASSEVGGGYNEQFF. DNA of the CDR3: TGTGCCAGCAGTGAAGTGGGGGGAGGGTACAATGAGCAGTTCTTC.

As to this clonotype: The junction departs from germline at one end; a sequencing error may be responsible. This chain connects TRBV29-1 to TRBJ1-1; no definite D call. This CDR3 contains 13 residues. The V gene's germline CDR1 is SQVTM and CDR2 ANQGSEA. The CDR3 bases are TGCGGCGTTGCCCCGCGCCCGAACACTGAAGCTTTCTTT. Its protein is CGVAPRPNTEAFF.

The chain uses TRBV6-5 and TRBJ2-7, with D tentatively TRBD1 or TRBD2 (6 bases each). CDR3 length equals 15 residues. Looked up from germline, CDR1 is MNHEY and CDR2 is SVGAGI. The CDR3 here is CGRRATGFKGYEQYF. CDR3 nucleotide sequence: TGTGGCAGGAGGGCGACAGGCTTTAAGGGGTACGAGCAGTACTTC.

Regarding this clonotype: A read error may produce the germline difference seen at one junction end. The V gene is TRBV28, the J gene TRBJ2-7, with TRBD2 matching over 9 bases. CDR1 is MDHEN, CDR2 SYDVKM, per germline. The CDR3 covers 18 residues. CDR3 protein: CASRMWDRRLAEVREQYF. Here the CDR3 DNA reads TGTGCAAGCAGAATGTGGGACAGAAGACTAGCGGAAGTCCGAGAGCAGTACTTC. Full variable domain (remainder filled in from reference TRBV28 and TRBJ2-7): DVKVTQSSRYLVKRTGEKVFLECVQDMDHENMFWYRQDPGLGLRLIYFSYDVKMKEKGDIPEGYSVSREKKERFSLILESASTNQTSMYLCASRMWDRRLAEVREQYFGPGTRLTVT.

This clonotype is labeled medium-sized. The V and J genes are TRBV5-4 and TRBJ2-5; the match to TRBD1 covers 7 bases. The CDR3 contains 14 residues. V trimming: 4 bases; J trimming: 4 bases; junction bases outside the gene matches: 7. Germline lookup yields CDR1 SGHNT and CDR2 YYREEE (reference sequence). As DNA, the CDR3 is TGTGCCAGCAGCAAAGGGGGCGGGCGAGAGACCCAGTACTTC. Protein sequence: CASSKGGGRETQYF.

This clonotype was seen only once. A read error may account for a junction end that differs from germline. The rearrangement joins TRBV7-8 to TRBJ2-6; perhaps TRBD1 as D (5 bases). CDR1 and CDR2 from the germline V gene are SGHVS and FQNEAQ. CDR3 length equals 16 residues. The CDR3 nucleotides are TGCGCCAGCAGCTTCCCGGGTTTGGCTGGGGCCAACGACCTGACTTTC. Translating gives CASSFPGLAGANDLTF.

About this clonotype: The junction shows a germline mismatch at one end, possibly a read error. The V gene is TRBV11-2, the J gene TRBJ2-2; TRBD1 is a possible D gene (5 bases). The CDR3 runs 16 residues. Per germline, CDR1 SGHAT and CDR2 FQNNGV. The DNA for the CDR3 is TGTGCCAGCAGCTTCCCTCGGTACAGGAACACCGGTGAGCTGTTTTTT. This translates into CASSFPRYRNTGELFF.

Comment on this clonotype: A read error may account for a junction end that differs from germline. The chain combines TRBV14 with TRBJ2-5, with D uncertain. Germline CDR1 reads SGHDN; CDR2 reads FVKESK. The CDR3 extends over 14 amino acids. The CDR3 loop reads CASSKDWSAETQYF. The CDR3 bases are TGTGCCAGCAGCAAAGATTGGAGCGCTGAGACCCAGTACTTT. The complete variable domain, with remaining parts taken from reference TRBV14 and TRBJ2-5, reads EAGVTQFPSHSVIEKGQTVTLRCDPISGHDNLYWYRRVMGKEIKFLLHFVKESKQDESGMPNNRFLAERTGGTYSTLKVQPAELEDSGVYFCASSKDWSAETQYFGPGTRLLVL.

A word on this clonotype: Since the CDR3 does not end with the conserved phenylalanine or tryptophan, this likely comes from a read error. The V call is TRBV6-2 or TRBV6-3, the J call TRBJ2-5; D tentatively fits TRBD1 or TRBD2 (6 bases each). The length of the CDR3 is 13 residues. V lost 5 bases to trimming and J lost 3 bases, with 10 bases between them. Germline assignment: CDR1 MNHEY and CDR2 SVGEGT. The CDR3 loop reads CASSRGVEETQYS. CDR3 coding DNA: TGTGCCAGCAGTAGGGGGGTTGAAGAGACCCAGTACTCC.

This clonotype has at least ten counts. The gene calls are TRBV30 and TRBJ2-1, with D unresolved. The V and J ends lost 3 bases and 0 bases respectively, with 15 bases between them. The CDR3 has 16 residues. CDR1 and CDR2 from the germline V gene are GTSNPN and SVGIG (reference sequence). The CDR3 spells CAWRSAMRSSYNEQFF. The DNA for the CDR3 is TGTGCCTGGAGGTCGGCTATGCGGAGCTCCTACAATGAGCAGTTCTTC.

This clonotype appeared a single time. Its ends do not fully match the called genes, so a read error is possible. V usage is TRBV6-2 or TRBV6-3 and J usage is TRBJ2-4; 7 bases are shared with TRBD2. Germline assignment: CDR1 MNHEY and CDR2 SVGEGT. This CDR3 contains 18 residues. CDR3 loop: CAGSQSPSGNIAKNIQYF. DNA of the CDR3: TGTGCCGGCAGTCAATCTCCTAGCGGAAACATAGCCAAAAACATTCAGTACTTC.

Note on this clonotype: One junction end does not reproduce the germline sequence, and a read error may be involved. V is TRBV4-1 and J is TRBJ2-5, with D perhaps matching TRBD2 (6 bases). Germline-derived CDR1 and CDR2 are MGHRA and YSYEKL. The CDR3 runs 16 residues. CDR3 in amino acids: CASSQGVAEGRESHYF. The CDR3 nucleotides read TGCGCCAGCAGCCAGGGGGTGGCGGAGGGGAGAGAGTCCCACTACTTC.

With respect to this clonotype: One base away lies a much larger clone, so this may be a sequencing read error. J is TRBJ2-3 and V is TRBV28; D is unresolved. The CDR3 loop spans 12 amino acids. V lost 7 bases and J lost 7, with 12 bases in between. Per germline, CDR1 MDHEN and CDR2 SYDVKM. The chain's CDR3 is CASKRPTNTQYF. The DNA of the CDR3 is TGTGCCAGCAAAAGGCCAACCAATACGCAGTATTTT.

A remark on this clonotype: Germline and junction disagree at one end, which may indicate a read error. The genes are TRBV11-2 and TRBJ2-3; a possible D gene is TRBD2 (5 bases). The CDR3 is 16 residues long. Germline CDR1 is SGHAT and CDR2 is FQNNGV. The CDR3 DNA sequence: TGTGCCAGCAGCACGAGGGAGACGTCAAGCACAGACACGCAGTATTTT. It yields the protein CASSTRETSSTDTQYF. Using reference TRBV11-2 and TRBJ2-3 for the parts outside the CDR3, the full variable domain is EAGVAQSPRYKIIEKRQSVAFWCNPISGHATLYWYQQILGQGPKLLIQFQNNGVVDDSQLPKDRFSAERLKGVDSTLKIQPAKLEDSAVYLCASSTRETSSTDTQYFGPGTRLTVL.

About this clonotype: This clone may be a read error of a much larger clone one base away. The gene calls are TRBV28 and TRBJ1-2; 8 bases align to TRBD1. CDR1 MDHEN and CDR2 SYDVKM come from the germline V gene. This CDR3 is built from 13 residues. DNA of the CDR3: TGTGCCAGCAGTTTATCCAGGGGGCGATTCTACGCCTTC. Translated, it gives CASSLSRGRFYAF.

Comments on this clonotype: One end of the junction does not line up with germline, which may come from a read error. The rearrangement uses TRBV7-8 and TRBJ2-3, with TRBD2 matching 10 bases. CDR3 size: 16 residues. Germline loops: CDR1 SGHVS, CDR2 FQNEAQ. CDR3 protein: CSSSLGAGGPSDTQYF. The CDR3 bases are TGTTCCAGCAGCTTGGGAGCGGGAGGGCCTAGTGATACGCAGTATTTT.

The V and J genes are TRBV7-2 and TRBJ1-5, with D possibly matching TRBD1 (6 bases). Germline CDR1 SGHTA, CDR2 FQGNSA. V was pared by 5 bases and J by 6 bases, with 11 bases between. The CDR3 consists of 13 residues. The CDR3 sequence is CASSPDSSQPQHF. The DNA of the CDR3 is TGTGCCAGCAGCCCGGACAGTAGTCAGCCCCAGCATTTT.

Concerning this clonotype: Being one base from a much bigger clone, this may be a read error. The chain joins TRBV7-9 to TRBJ2-1, with D perhaps TRBD1 or TRBD2 (6 bases each). V lost 6 bases and J 4 bases, leaving 19 bases between the germline ends. The CDR3 contains 16 residues. Germline V gene data show CDR1 as SEHNR and CDR2 as FQNEAQ (reference sequence). CDR3 amino acids: CASRGGTGPRYNEQFF. As DNA, the CDR3 is TGTGCCAGCAGAGGGGGGACGGGACCGAGGTACAATGAGCAGTTCTTC.

The table lists this clonotype with many counts. The J gene is TRBJ1-1, the V gene TRBV6-2 or TRBV6-3, with 8 bases lining up with TRBD1. CDR1 and CDR2 (germline): MNHEY, SVGEGT. After removal of 6 bases from V and 4 bases from J, the junction contained 10 bases not matched to a gene. The length of the CDR3 is 15 residues. The CDR3 nucleotides are TGTGCCAGCAGCTGGGGACAGGAGGGAGGCACTGAAGCTTTCTTT. Protein product: CASSWGQEGGTEAFF.

The sample holds a few counts of this clonotype. This chain links TRBV18 with TRBJ1-5; possible D gene TRBD1, 5 bases. The CDR3 has 14 residues. CDR1 KGHSH and CDR2 LQKENI come from the germline V gene. With 3 bases removed from V and 3 bases from J, the gap between germline ends came to 9 bases. The CDR3 spells CASSPGGNNQPQHF. The CDR3 nucleotides read TGTGCCAGCTCACCGGGGGGAAACAATCAGCCCCAGCATTTT. Filled out from reference TRBV18 and TRBJ1-5, the complete variable domain reads NAGVMQNPRHLVRRRGQEARLRCSPMKGHSHVYWYRQLPEEGLKFMVYLQKENIIDESGMPKERFSAEFPKEGPSILRIQQVVRGDSAAYFCASSPGGNNQPQHFGDGTRLSIL.

Note on this clonotype: Because it lacks the conserved phenylalanine or tryptophan at the end, this CDR3 is likely a read error. The DNA is omitted, as the CDR3 cannot be located on it reliably, and the CDR3 follows TCRdb's listing. This sequence joins TRBV13 and TRBJ2-7; the table's D call, TRBD1, was not checked against the DNA. Germline V gene lookup returns CDR1 PRHDT and CDR2 FYEKMQ (reference sequence). The CDR3 adds up to 14 amino acids, both ends counted. The CDR3 sequence: CASSDGQGSHEQYS.

With regard to this clonotype: One base away lies a much larger clone, so this may be a sequencing read error. The chain is built from TRBV24-1 and TRBJ1-2; D is ambiguous. The CDR3 extends over 12 amino acids. The V gene's germline CDR1 is KGHDR and CDR2 SFDVKD. In nucleotides, the CDR3 is TGTACCACCAGTGATCGCGCGGGGGGCTACACCTTC. Translating it yields CTTSDRAGGYTF.

As concerns this clonotype: This likely comes from a read error, as the CDR3 has no conserved phenylalanine or tryptophan at its end. The DNA is left out, because the CDR3 cannot be placed on it with certainty; the CDR3 is given as TCRdb lists it. The J gene is TRBJ1-2, the V gene TRBV6-2 or TRBV6-3; whether TRBD1, the table's D call, matches the DNA was not checked. The CDR3 adds up to 15 amino acids, both ends counted. The V gene's germline CDR1 is MNHEY and CDR2 SVGEGT. This CDR3 reads CASSSHQDRVYGHTL.

The V call is TRBV11-3, the J call TRBJ2-7, with 7 bases lining up with TRBD1. The CDR3 loop spans 16 amino acids. Trimming removed 9 bases from V and 13 bases from J; junction bases left unmatched: 27. Germline CDR1 and CDR2: SGHNT and YENEEA. The CDR3 coding sequence is TGTGCCAGTAGCAGGGGGATAGGGACAGTCGTCTACGACCAATACTTC. Translating gives CASSRGIGTVVYDQYF.

V and J are TRBV29-1 and TRBJ2-7; D perhaps matches TRBD1 (5 bases). The CDR3 is 12 amino acids. The V gene lost 4 bases and the J gene lost 1 base, with 8 bases spanning the gap. Germline V CDR1 and CDR2: SQVTM, ANQGSEA. Here the CDR3 DNA reads TGCAGCGTTGCCCCAGGGTCCTACGAGCAGTACTTC. Translated: CSVAPGSYEQYF.

About this clonotype itself: As the CDR3 is not closed by the conserved phenylalanine or tryptophan, this likely results from a read error. The CDR3 loop reads CASSLVTASYEQYL. The CDR3 nucleotides read TGTGCCAGTAGCTTAGTGACGGCCTCCTACGAACAGTACCTC. The chain links TRBV11-1 to TRBJ2-7; D gene unclear. Germline V CDR1 and CDR2: SGHAT, FQDESV (reference sequence). The CDR3 has 14 residues.

As to this clonotype: The junction departs from germline at one end; a sequencing error may be responsible. The chain has TRBV11-2 and TRBJ2-3, with 8 bases aligning to TRBD2. Germline lookup yields CDR1 SGHAT and CDR2 FQNNGV. The CDR3 consists of 17 residues. CDR3 bases: TGTGCCGGCAGCCATCAAGGGAGCGGGAGCCTCACAGATACGCAGTGTTTT. Translating it yields CAGSHQGSGSLTDTQCF.

Note on this clonotype: One junction end does not reproduce the germline sequence, and a read error may be involved. CDR3 region: CASSEARGTGAFF. The CDR3 DNA is TGTGCCAGCAGTGAAGCCAGGGGGACTGGAGCTTTCTTT. The gene calls are TRBV2 and TRBJ1-1; 7 bases match TRBD1. Germline CDR1 reads SNHLY; CDR2 reads FYNNEI. The CDR3 is made up of 13 amino acids.

This clonotype has a count of ten or more. The chain is built from TRBV12-3 or TRBV12-4 and TRBJ2-7; no firm D call. V was shortened by 5 bases and J by 2 bases, with 16 bases between the two germline ends. The CDR3 contains 15 residues. Written as DNA, the CDR3 is TGTGCCAGCAGTCCTCAGGCCGATTTAGCCTACGAGCAGTACTTC. It translates to CASSPQADLAYEQYF.

Concerning this clonotype: A much bigger clone sits one base away, suggesting this may be a read error. V usage is TRBV7-9 and J usage is TRBJ2-1, with a possible D match to TRBD2 (6 bases). CDR1 is SEHNR, CDR2 FQNEAQ, per germline (reference sequence). V lost 2 bases and J lost 13, with 15 bases in between. The CDR3 totals 13 residues. The CDR3 here is CASSLSASAGQFF. CDR3 coding DNA: TGTGCCAGCAGCTTAAGCGCGTCAGCGGGTCAGTTCTTC.